The 10 T cell receptor beta chains listed next were all sequenced from one sample in a study of T cells in Graves' hyperthyroidism and ophthalmopathy. Researchers amplified the TCR beta CDR3 regions from RNA transcripts. A set of HTBI primers served as the primers for a first-round RT-PCR of the TCR CDR3. One entry per CDR3 protein results from TCRdb running MiXCR on the multiplex PCR reads. The data contain 350,000 to 500,000 distinct CDR3 sequences, roughly an eighth of them singletons. Sequenced: blood. The receptors come from a woman aged 18-30 years with Graves' hyperthyroidism.

CDR3 loop: CASGLGTGSREQFF. The CDR3 bases are TGTGCTAGTGGTTTGGGGACAGGGTCCCGTGAGCAGTTCTTC. This chain joins TRBV12-5 and TRBJ2-1; TRBD1 matches at 8 bases. The germline gives CDR1 LGHNT, CDR2 FRNRAP. The V and J ends lost 1 base and 9 bases, in that order; junction bases with no gene match: 5. The CDR3 sequence is 14 residues long.

The rearrangement joins TRBV9 to TRBJ2-2; D gene unclear. This CDR3 contains 14 residues. Looked up from germline, CDR1 is SGDLS and CDR2 is YYNGEE. The germline V and J ends were trimmed by 0 bases and 6 bases, with 9 bases remaining between them. This CDR3 reads CASSVARVPGELFF. The CDR3 nucleotides are TGTGCCAGCAGCGTAGCGAGAGTTCCCGGGGAGCTGTTTTTT.

This clonotype appeared a few times. The chain carries TRBV25-1 and TRBJ2-1, with D perhaps TRBD2 (5 bases). Germline V gives CDR1 MGHDK, CDR2 SYGVNS. Between the trimmed V and J ends, which lost 3 bases and 8 bases, there was a span of 14 bases. This CDR3 spans 14 amino acids. The CDR3 coding sequence is TGTGCCAGCAGTGACTGGGGAGCAGGCCATGAGCAGTTCTTC. This sequence encodes CASSDWGAGHEQFF. The complete variable domain, with remaining parts taken from reference TRBV25-1 and TRBJ2-1, reads EADIYQTPRYLVIGTGKKITLECSQTMGHDKMYWYQQDPGMELHLIHYSYGVNSTEKGDLSSESTVSRIRTEHFPLTLESARPSHTSQYLCASSDWGAGHEQFFGPGTRLTVL.

J is TRBJ2-5 and V is TRBV6-5, with D hard to call. Between the trimmed V and J ends, which lost 2 bases and 5 bases, there was a span of 9 bases. The germline V gene has CDR1 MNHEY and CDR2 SVGAGI. CDR3 length: 13 amino acids. The DNA for the CDR3 is TGTGCCAGCAGTTACGGCCGGTCCGAGACCCAGTACTTC. Protein: CASSYGRSETQYF.

This clonotype was seen many times. The chain employs TRBV25-1 and TRBJ2-3; D may correspond to TRBD1 or TRBD2 (5 bases each). In germline, CDR1 is MGHDK, CDR2 SYGVNS. This CDR3 region has 15 residues. V lost 0 bases to trimming and J lost 1 base, with 8 bases between them. This chain's CDR3 is CASSEYGDGTDTQYF. The DNA for the CDR3 is TGTGCCAGCAGTGAATACGGGGACGGCACAGATACGCAGTATTTT. Full variable domain (outside the CDR3, taken from reference TRBV25-1 and TRBJ2-3): EADIYQTPRYLVIGTGKKITLECSQTMGHDKMYWYQQDPGMELHLIHYSYGVNSTEKGDLSSESTVSRIRTEHFPLTLESARPSHTSQYLCASSEYGDGTDTQYFGPGTRLTVL.

This clonotype occurred many times. The chain recombines TRBV10-3 with TRBJ1-2; tentatively, D is TRBD1 (5 bases). Germline CDR1 reads ENHRY; CDR2 reads SYGVKD. V gave up 2 bases and J gave up 4 bases, with 11 bases separating them. The CDR3 loop spans 14 amino acids. This chain's CDR3 is CAISEIGQSYGYTF. CDR3 sequence (DNA): TGTGCCATCAGTGAGATTGGACAAAGCTATGGCTACACCTTC.

As concerns this clonotype: This may stem from a read error, because a much larger clone lies one nucleotide away. The genes are TRBV3-1 and TRBJ2-3; a weak D match, TRBD2 (6 bases). Germline CDR1 and CDR2: LGHDT and YNNKEL (reference sequence). The CDR3 has 16 residues. This CDR3 reads CASSQDSGGRTDTLYF. The CDR3 DNA reads TGTGCCAGCAGCCAAGATTCTGGGGGGAGAACAGATACGCTGTATTTT.

This clonotype turned up a few times. One junction end does not reproduce the germline sequence, and a read error may be involved. The chain recombines TRBV4-1 with TRBJ2-3; perhaps TRBD2 as D (5 bases). This CDR3 has 17 amino acids. Germline values: CDR1 MGHRA, CDR2 YSYEKL. The CDR3 loop is CASSQRISAGSTDTQYF. The CDR3 DNA sequence: TGCGCCAGCAGCCAACGCATTTCGGCGGGTAGCACAGATACGCAGTATTTC.

Many counts were recorded for this clonotype. This chain uses TRBV30 with TRBJ2-5; D perhaps matches TRBD2 (6 bases). V shed 3 bases and J shed 0 bases, with 11 bases lying between them. Germline loops: CDR1 GTSNPN, CDR2 SVGIG (reference sequence). The CDR3 runs 14 residues. CDR3 residues: CAWSGWRDQETQYF. For the CDR3, the DNA is TGTGCCTGGAGCGGGTGGAGGGACCAAGAGACCCAGTACTTC.

This clonotype was found many times. The gene calls are TRBV10-3 and TRBJ1-2; 8 bases agree with TRBD1. In germline, CDR1 is ENHRY, CDR2 SYGVKD. Trimming took 0 bases from V and 4 from J; bases not matched to a gene: 1. CDR3 size: 14 residues. The CDR3 bases are TGTGCCATCAGTGAGTCAGACAGGGGCTATGGCTACACCTTC. It yields the protein CAISESDRGYGYTF.